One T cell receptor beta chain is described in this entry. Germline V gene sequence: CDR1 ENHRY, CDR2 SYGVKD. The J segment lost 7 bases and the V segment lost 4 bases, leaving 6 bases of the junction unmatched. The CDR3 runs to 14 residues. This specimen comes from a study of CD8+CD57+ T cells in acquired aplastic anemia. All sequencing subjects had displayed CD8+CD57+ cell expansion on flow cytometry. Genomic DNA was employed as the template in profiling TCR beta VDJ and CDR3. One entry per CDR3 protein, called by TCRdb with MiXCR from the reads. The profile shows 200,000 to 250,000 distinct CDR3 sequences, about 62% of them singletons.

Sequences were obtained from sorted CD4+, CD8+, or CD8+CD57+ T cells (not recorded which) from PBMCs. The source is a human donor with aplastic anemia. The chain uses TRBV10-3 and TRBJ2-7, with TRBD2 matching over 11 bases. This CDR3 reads CAISGGTSGYEQYF. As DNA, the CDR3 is TGTGCCATCAGTGGGGGGACTAGCGGCTATGAGCAGTACTTC.